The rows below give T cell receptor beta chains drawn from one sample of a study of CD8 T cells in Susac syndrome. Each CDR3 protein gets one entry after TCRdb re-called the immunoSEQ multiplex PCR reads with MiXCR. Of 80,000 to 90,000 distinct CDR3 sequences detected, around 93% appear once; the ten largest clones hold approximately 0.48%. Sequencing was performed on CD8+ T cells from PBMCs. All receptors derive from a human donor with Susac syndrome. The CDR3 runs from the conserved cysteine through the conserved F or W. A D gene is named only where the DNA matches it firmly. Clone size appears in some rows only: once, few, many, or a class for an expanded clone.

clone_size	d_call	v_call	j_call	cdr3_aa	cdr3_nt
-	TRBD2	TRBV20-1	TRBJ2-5	CSARDPGLAEETQYF	TGCAGTGCTAGAGATCCAGGACTAGCGGAAGAGACCCAGTACTTC
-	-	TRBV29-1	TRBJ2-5	CSNPKGAPWQETQYF	TGCAGCAACCCTAAAGGGGCCCCGTGGCAAGAGACCCAGTACTTC
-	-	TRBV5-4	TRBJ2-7	CASSPLDGAAASYEQYF	TGTGCCAGCAGCCCTCTGGACGGGGCCGCTGCCTCCTACGAGCAGTACTTC
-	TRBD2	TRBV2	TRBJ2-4	CASSPTSGAKNIQYF	TGTGCCAGCAGTCCGACTAGCGGAGCCAAAAACATTCAGTACTTC
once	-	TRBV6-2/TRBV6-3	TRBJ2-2	CASRNSVTGELFF	TGTGCCAGTAGAAATAGCGTTACCGGGGAGCTGTTTTTT
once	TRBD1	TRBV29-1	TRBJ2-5	CSVGRGLQETQYF	TGCAGCGTGGGCAGGGGGCTTCAAGAGACCCAGTACTTC
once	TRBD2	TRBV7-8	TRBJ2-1	CASAGLAGPNDEQFF	TGTGCCAGCGCGGGACTAGCGGGGCCTAACGATGAGCAGTTCTTC
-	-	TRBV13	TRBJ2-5	CASSLAAGWQETQYF	TGTGCCAGCAGCTTAGCGGCAGGGTGGCAAGAGACCCAGTACTTC
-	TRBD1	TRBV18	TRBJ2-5	CASSPPGQGIPETQYF	TGTGCCAGCTCACCACCGGGACAGGGGATCCCAGAGACCCAGTACTTC
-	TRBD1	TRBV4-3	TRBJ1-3	CASSQDGGTGGSGNTIYF	TGCGCCAGCAGCCAAGATGGGGGAACAGGGGGCTCTGGAAACACCATATATTTT
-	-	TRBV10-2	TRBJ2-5	CASNGGEETQYF	TGCGCCAGCAACGGCGGGGAAGAGACCCAGTACTTC
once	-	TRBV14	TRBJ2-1	CASSPARFLYNEQFF	TGTGCCAGCAGCCCCGCCAGATTCCTTTACAATGAGCAGTTCTTC
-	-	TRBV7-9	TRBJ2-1	CASSLRVDEQFF	TGTGCCAGCAGCTTAAGAGTCGATGAGCAGTTCTTC
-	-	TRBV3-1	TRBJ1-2	CASSQDPLLTGPNYGYTF	TGTGCCAGCAGCCAAGATCCCCTCCTGACAGGCCCCAACTATGGCTACACCTTC
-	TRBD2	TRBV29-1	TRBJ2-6	CSVYLAGLSGANVLTF	TGCAGCGTCTATCTAGCGGGTCTCTCTGGGGCCAACGTCCTGACTTTC
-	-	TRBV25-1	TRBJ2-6	CASTDGFSGANVLTF	TGTGCCAGTACGGACGGCTTCTCTGGGGCCAACGTCCTGACTTTC
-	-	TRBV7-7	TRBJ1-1	CASSFGFGTEAFF	TGTGCTAGCAGCTTCGGATTCGGCACTGAAGCTTTCTTT
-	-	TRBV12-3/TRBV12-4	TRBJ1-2	CASTSIGDNYGYTF	TGTGCCAGCACTTCAATCGGGGATAACTATGGCTACACCTTC
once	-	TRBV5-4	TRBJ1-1	CASSLGRVNEAFF	TGTGCCAGCAGCTTGGGCAGGGTGAATGAAGCTTTCTTT
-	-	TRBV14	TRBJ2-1	CASSLTLGYNEQFF	TGTGCCAGCAGCCTAACTCTAGGCTACAATGAGCAGTTCTTC
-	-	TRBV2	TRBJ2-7	CASQVGGEQYF	TGTGCCAGCCAAGTTGGGGGCGAGCAGTACTTC
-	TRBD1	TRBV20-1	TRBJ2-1	CSARDRNEQFF	TGCAGTGCTAGGGACAGGAATGAGCAGTTCTTC
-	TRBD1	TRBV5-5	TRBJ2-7	CASSWTGEEQYF	TGTGCCAGCAGCTGGACAGGGGAAGAGCAGTACTTC
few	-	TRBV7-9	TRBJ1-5	CASSVGGGNQPQHF	TGTGCCAGCAGCGTTGGTGGTGGCAATCAGCCCCAGCATTTT
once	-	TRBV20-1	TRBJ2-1	CSARDRPGQYNEQFF	TGCAGTGCTAGAGATCGGCCAGGGCAATACAATGAGCAGTTCTTC